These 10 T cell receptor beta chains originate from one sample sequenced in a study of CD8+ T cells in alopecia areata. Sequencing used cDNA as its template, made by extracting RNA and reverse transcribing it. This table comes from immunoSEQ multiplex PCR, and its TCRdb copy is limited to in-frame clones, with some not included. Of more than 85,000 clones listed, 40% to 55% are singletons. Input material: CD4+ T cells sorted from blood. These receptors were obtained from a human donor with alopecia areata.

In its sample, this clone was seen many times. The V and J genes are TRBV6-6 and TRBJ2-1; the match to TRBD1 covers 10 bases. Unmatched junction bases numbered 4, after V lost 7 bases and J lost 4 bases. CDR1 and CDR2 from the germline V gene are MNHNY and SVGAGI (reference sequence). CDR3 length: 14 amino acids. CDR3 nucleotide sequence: TGTGCCAGCACCGCGGGACAGGGGTACAATGAGCAGTTCTTC. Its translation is CASTAGQGYNEQFF.

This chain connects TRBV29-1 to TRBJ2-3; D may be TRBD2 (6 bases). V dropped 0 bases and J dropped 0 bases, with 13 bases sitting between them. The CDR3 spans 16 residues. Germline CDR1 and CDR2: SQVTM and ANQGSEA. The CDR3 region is CSVEDGGFVSTDTQYF. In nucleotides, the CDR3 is TGCAGCGTTGAAGACGGGGGTTTTGTTAGCACAGATACGCAGTATTTT.

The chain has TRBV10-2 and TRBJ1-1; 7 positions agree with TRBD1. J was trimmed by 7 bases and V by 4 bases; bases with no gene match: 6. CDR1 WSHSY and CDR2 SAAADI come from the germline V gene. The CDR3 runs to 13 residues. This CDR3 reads CASSVGTAVEAFF. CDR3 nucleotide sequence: TGCGCCAGCAGTGTGGGGACAGCCGTTGAAGCTTTCTTT.

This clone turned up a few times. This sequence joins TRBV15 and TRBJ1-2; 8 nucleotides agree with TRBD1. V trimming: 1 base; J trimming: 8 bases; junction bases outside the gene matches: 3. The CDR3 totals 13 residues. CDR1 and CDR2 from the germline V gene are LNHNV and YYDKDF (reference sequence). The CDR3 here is CATSRGDRQGYTF. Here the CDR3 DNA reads TGTGCCACCAGCAGAGGGGACAGGCAAGGCTACACCTTC. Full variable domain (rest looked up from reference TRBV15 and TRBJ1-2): DAMVIQNPRYQVTQFGKPVTLSCSQTLNHNVMYWYQQKSSQAPKLLFHYYDKDFNNEADTPDNFQSRRPNTSFCFLDIRSPGLGDTAMYLCATSRGDRQGYTFGSGTRLTVV.

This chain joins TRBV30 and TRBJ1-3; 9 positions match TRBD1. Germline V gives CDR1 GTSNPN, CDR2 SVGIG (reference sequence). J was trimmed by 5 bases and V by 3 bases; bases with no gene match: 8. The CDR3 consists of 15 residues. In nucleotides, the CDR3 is TGTGCCTGGAGAGGGGACAGGGTCGAGCGAAACACCATATATTTT. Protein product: CAWRGDRVERNTIYF.

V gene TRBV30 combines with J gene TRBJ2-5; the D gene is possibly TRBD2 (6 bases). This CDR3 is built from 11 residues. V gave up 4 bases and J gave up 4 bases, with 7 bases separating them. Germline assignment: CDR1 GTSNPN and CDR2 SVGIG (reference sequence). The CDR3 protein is CAWNGGETQYF. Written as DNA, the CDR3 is TGTGCCTGGAACGGGGGAGAGACCCAGTACTTC.

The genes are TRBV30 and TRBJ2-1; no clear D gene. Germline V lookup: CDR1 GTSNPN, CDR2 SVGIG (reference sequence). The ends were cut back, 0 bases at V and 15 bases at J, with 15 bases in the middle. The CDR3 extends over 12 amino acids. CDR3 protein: CAWSVHRTERFF. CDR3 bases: TGTGCCTGGAGTGTACATAGGACCGAACGGTTCTTC.

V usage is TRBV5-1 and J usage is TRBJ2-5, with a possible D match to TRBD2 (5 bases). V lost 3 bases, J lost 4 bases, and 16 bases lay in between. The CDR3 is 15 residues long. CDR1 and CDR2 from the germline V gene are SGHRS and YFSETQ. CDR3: CASSSVYSEGETQYF. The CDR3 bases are TGCGCCAGCAGCTCGGTTTACTCAGAGGGAGAGACCCAGTACTTC.

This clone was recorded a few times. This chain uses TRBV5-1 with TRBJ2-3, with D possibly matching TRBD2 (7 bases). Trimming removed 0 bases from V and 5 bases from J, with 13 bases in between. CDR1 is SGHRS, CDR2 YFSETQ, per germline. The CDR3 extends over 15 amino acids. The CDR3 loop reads CASSLVGGARDTQYF. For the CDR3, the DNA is TGCGCCAGCAGCTTGGTTGGGGGGGCCAGAGATACGCAGTATTTT.

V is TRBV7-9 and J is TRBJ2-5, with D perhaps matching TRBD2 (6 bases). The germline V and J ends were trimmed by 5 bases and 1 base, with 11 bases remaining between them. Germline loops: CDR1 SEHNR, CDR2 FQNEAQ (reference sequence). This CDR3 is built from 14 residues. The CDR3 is CASSPGLSQETQYF. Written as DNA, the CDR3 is TGTGCCAGCAGCCCCGGACTATCCCAAGAGACCCAGTACTTC. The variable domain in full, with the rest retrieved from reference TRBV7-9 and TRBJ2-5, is DTGVSQNPRHKITKRGQNVTFRCDPISEHNRLYWYRQTLGQGPEFLTYFQNEAQLEKSRLLSDRFSAERPKGSFSTLEIQRTEQGDSAMYLCASSPGLSQETQYFGPGTRLLVL.